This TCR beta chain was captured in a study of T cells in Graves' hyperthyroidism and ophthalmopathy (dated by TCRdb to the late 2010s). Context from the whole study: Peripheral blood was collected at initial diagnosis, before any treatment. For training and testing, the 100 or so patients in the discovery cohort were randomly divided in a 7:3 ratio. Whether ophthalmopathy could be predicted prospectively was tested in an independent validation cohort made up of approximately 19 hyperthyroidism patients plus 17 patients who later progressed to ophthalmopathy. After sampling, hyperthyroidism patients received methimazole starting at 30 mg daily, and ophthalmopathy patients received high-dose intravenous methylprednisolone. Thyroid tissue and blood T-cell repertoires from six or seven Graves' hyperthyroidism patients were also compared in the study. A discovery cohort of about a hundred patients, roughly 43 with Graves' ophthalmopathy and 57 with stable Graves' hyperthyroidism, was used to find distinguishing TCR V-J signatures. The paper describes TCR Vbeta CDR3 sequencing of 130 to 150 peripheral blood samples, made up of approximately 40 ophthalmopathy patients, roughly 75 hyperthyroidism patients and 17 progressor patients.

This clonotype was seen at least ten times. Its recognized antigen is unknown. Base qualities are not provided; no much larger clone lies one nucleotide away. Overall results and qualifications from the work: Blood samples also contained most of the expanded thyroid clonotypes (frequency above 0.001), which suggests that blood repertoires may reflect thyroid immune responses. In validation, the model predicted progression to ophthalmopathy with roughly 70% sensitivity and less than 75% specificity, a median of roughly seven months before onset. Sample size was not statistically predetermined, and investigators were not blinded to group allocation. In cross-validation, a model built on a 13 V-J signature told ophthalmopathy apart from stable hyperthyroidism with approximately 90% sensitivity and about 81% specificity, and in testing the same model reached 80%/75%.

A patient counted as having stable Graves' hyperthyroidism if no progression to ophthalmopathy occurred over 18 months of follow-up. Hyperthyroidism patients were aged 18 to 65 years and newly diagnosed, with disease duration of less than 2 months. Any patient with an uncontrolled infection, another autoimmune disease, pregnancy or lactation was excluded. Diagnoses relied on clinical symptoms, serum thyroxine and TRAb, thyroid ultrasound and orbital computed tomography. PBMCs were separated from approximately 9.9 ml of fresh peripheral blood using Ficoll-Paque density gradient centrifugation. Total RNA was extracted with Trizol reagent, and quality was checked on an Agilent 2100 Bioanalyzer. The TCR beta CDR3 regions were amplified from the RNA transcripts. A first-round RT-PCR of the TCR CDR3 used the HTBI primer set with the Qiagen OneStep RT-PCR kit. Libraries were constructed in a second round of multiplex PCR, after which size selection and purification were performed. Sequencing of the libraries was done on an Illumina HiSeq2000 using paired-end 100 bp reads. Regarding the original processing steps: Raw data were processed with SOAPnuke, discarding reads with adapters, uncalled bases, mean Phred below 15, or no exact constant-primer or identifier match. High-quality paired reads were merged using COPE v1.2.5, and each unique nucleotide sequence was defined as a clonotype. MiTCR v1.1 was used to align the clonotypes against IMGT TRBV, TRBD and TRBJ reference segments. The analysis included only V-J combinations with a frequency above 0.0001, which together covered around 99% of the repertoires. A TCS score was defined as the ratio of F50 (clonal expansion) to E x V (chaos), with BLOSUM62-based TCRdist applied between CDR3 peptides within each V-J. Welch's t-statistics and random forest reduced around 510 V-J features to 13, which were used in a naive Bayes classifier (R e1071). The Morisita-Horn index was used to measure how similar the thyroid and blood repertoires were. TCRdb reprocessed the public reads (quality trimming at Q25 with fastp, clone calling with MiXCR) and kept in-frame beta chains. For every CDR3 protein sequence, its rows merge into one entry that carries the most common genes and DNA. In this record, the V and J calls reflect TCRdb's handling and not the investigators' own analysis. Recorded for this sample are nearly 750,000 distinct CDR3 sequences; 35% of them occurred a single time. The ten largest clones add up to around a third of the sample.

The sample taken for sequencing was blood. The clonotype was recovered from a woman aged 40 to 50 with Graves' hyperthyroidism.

The CDR3 protein is CASSGGTEYEQYF. The DNA reads TGTGCCAGCAGCGGAGGCACAGAATACGAGCAGTACTTC. The chain was built from TRBV5-4 and TRBJ2-7; the D gene is perhaps TRBD2, from 5 matching bases. From the cysteine up to the phenylalanine, the CDR3 has a length of 13 residues. Only the CDR3 DNA is retained, 39 bases long and in frame from the first base. The germline V gene encodes CDR1 SGHNT and CDR2 YYREEE (reference sequence). V is cut by 4 bases and J by 4 bases, and the space between the germline ends is 12 bases.